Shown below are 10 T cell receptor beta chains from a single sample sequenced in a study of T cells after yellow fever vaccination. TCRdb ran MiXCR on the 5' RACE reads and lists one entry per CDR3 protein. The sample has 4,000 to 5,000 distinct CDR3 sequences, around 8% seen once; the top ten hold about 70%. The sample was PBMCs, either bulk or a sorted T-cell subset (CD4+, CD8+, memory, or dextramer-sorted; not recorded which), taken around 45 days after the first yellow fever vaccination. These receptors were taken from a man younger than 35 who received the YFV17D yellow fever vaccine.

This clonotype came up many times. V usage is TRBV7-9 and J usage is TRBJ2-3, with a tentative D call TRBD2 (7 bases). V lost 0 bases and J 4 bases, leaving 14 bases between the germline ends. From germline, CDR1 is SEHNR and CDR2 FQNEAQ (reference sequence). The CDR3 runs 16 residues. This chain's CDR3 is CASSLAPRGAADTQYF. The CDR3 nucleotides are TGTGCCAGCAGCTTAGCCCCACGGGGGGCAGCAGATACGCAGTATTTT.

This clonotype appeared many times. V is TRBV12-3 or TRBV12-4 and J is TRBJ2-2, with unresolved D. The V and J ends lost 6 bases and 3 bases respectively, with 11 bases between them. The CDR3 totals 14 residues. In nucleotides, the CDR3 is TGTGCCAGCAGGCCATGGTGGGACACCGGGGAGCTGTTTTTT. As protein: CASRPWWDTGELFF.

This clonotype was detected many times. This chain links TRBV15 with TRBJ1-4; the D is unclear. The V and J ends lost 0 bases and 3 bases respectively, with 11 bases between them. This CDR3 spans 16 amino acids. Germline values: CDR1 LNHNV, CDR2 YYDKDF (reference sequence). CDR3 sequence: CATSREERRANEKLFF. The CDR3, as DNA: TGTGCCACCAGCAGAGAGGAAAGGAGGGCTAATGAAAAACTGTTTTTT. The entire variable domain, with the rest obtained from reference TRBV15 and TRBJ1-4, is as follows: DAMVIQNPRYQVTQFGKPVTLSCSQTLNHNVMYWYQQKSSQAPKLLFHYYDKDFNNEADTPDNFQSRRPNTSFCFLDIRSPGLGDTAMYLCATSREERRANEKLFFGSGTQLSVL.

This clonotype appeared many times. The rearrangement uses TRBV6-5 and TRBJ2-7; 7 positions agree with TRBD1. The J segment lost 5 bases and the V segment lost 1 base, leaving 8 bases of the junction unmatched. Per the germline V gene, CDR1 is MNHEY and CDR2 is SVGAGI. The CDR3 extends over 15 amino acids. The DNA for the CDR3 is TGTGCCAGCAGTTACTTAGGGGGCGCTTTTGACGAGCAGTACGTC. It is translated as CASSYLGGAFDEQYV.

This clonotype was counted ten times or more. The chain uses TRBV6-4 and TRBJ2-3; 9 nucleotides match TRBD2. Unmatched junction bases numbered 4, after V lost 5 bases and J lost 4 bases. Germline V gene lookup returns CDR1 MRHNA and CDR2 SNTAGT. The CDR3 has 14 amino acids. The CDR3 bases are TGTGCCAGCAGTCGCGGGGGGGCCGCAGATACGCAGTATTTT. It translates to CASSRGGAADTQYF.

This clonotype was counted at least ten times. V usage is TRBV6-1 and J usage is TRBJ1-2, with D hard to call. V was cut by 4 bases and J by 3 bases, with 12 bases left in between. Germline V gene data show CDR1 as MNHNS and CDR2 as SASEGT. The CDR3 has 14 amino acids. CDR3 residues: CASSGVPGYYGYTF. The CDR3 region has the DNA TGTGCCAGCAGTGGCGTCCCGGGGTACTATGGCTACACCTTC.

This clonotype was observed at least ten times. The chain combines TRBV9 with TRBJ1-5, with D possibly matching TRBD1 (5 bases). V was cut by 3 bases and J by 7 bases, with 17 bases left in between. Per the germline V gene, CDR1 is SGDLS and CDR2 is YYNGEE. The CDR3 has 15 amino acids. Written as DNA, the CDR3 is TGTGCCAGCAGCGGGGGGGACGCCCCAATCCAGCCCCAGCATTTT. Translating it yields CASSGGDAPIQPQHF.

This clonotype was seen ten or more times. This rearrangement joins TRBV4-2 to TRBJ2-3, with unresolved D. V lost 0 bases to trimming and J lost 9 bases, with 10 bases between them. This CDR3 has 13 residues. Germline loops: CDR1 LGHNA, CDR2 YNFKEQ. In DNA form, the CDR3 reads TGTGCCAGCAGCCAAGATGTGGGCTTGACGCAGTATTTT. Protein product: CASSQDVGLTQYF.

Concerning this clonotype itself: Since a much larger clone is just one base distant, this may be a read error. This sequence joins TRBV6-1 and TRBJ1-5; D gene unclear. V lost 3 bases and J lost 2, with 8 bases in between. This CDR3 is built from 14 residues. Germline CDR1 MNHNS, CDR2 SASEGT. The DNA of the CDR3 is TGTGCCAGCAGTGACGGTCAGGGCAATCAGCCCCAGCATTTT. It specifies CASSDGQGNQPQHF.

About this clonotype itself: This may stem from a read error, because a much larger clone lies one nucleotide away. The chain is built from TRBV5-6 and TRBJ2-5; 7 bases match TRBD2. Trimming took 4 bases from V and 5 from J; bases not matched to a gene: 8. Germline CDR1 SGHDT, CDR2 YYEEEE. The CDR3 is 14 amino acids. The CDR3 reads CASSVPGTIETQYF. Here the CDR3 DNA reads TGTGCCAGCAGCGTACCTGGGACTATTGAGACCCAGTACTTC.